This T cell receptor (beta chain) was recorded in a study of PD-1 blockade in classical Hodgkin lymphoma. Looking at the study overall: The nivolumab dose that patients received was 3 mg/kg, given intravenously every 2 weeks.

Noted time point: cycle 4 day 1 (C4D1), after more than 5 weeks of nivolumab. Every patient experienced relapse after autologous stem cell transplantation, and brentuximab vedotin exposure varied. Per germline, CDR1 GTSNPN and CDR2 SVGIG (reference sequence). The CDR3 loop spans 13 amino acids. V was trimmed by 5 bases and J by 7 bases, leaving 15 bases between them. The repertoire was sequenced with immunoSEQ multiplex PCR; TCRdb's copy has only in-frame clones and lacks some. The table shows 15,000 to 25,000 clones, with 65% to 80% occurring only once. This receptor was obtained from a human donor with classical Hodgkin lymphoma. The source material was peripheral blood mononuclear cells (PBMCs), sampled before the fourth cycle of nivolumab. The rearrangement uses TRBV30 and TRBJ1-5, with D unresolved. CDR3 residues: CAWASGRLQPQHF. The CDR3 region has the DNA TGTGCCTGGGCCTCGGGGAGGCTGCAGCCCCAGCATTTT.